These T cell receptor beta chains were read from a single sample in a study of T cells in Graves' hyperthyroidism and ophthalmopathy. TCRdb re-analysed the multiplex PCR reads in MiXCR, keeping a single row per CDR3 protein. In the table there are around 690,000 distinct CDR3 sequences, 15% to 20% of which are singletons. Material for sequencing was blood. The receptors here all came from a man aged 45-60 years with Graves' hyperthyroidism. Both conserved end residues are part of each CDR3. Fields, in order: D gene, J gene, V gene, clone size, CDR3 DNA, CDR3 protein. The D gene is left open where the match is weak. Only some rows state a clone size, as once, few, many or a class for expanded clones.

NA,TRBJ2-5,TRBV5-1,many,TGCGCCAGCAGCTTGTTGGCGGGGCAAGAGACCCAGTACTTC,CASSLLAGQETQYF
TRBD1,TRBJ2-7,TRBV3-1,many,TGTGCCAGCAGCCCCAGACGACAGGGGTCTTTTTACGAGCAGTACTTC,CASSPRRQGSFYEQYF
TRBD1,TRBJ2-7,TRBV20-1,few,TGCAGTGCAGGGGGCAGCTCCTACGAGCAGTACTTC,CSAGGSSYEQYF
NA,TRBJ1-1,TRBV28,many,TGTGCCAGCAGCCGTGGGACTCCGTGGGGTGAAGCTTTCTTT,CASSRGTPWGEAFF
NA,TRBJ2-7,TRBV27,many,TGTGCCAGCAGTTCCCAGGGGAATAGAGACGAGCAGTACTTC,CASSSQGNRDEQYF
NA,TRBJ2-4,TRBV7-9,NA,TGTGCCAGCAGCCGGGTTCGGGGGAAAGAGAACATTCAGTACTTC,CASSRVRGKENIQYF
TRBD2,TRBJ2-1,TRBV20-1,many,TGCAGTGCCCTGACTAGCGCCCCATACAATGAGCAGTTCTTC,CSALTSAPYNEQFF
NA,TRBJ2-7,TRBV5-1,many,TGCGCCAGCAGCTTGGAGCCGAGCTCCTACGAGCAGTACTTC,CASSLEPSSYEQYF
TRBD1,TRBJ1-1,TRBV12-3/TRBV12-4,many,TGTGCCAGCAGTGGAGGGGGCGCAGCTGACTTGAACACTGAAGCTTTCTTT,CASSGGGAADLNTEAFF
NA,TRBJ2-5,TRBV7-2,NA,TGTGCCAGCAGCTTAATGGGTAGCGGAGGGTCGGAGACCCAGTACTTC,CASSLMGSGGSETQYF
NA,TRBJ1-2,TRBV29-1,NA,TGCAGCGTTGACAGGGGTCTCAACTATGGCTACACCTTC,CSVDRGLNYGYTF
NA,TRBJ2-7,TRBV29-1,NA,TGCAGCGTCCGGGACGGAGCCTACGAGCAGTACTTC,CSVRDGAYEQYF
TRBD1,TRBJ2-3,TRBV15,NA,TGTGCCACCAGCAGAGTCCGACAGGGAACGGGAGATACGCAGTATTTT,CATSRVRQGTGDTQYF
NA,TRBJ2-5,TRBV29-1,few,TGCAGCACCCATGGGTGGGTAGCTGAGACCCAGTACTTC,CSTHGWVAETQYF
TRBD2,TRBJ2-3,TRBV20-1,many,TGCAGTGCTAGGACTAGCGGGCGGACAGATACGCAGTATTTT,CSARTSGRTDTQYF
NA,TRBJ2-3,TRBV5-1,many,TGCGCCAGCACTCTCGCGGAGAAGGTGGATACGCAGTATTTT,CASTLAEKVDTQYF
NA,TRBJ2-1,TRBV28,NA,TGTGCCAGCAGTCGGTATGGCGGACACAATGAGCAGTTCTTC,CASSRYGGHNEQFF
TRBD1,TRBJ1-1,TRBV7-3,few,TGTGCCAGCAGCGAAGGGGGCGGTGGCACTGAAGCTTTCTTT,CASSEGGGGTEAFF
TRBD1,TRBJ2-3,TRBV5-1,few,TGCGCCAGCAGCTTGGCAGGACAGGGAGGTTCAGATACGCAGTATTTT,CASSLAGQGGSDTQYF
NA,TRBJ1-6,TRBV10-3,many,TGTGCCATCAGTGAGTCACGGTCAGGGCCCGATTCACCCCTCCACTTT,CAISESRSGPDSPLHF
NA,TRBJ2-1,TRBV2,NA,TGTGCCAGCAGTGAAGCGCTTCTTCCGCCGATCTTC,CASSEALLPPIF
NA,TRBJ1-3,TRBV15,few,TGTGCCACCACCCCGTCTGGGGGCGCAGGGGATTTGAACACCATATATTTT,CATTPSGGAGDLNTIYF
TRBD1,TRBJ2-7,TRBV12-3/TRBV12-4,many,TGTGCCAGCAGTTTTGGGACAGGGTACTACGAGCAGTACTTC,CASSFGTGYYEQYF
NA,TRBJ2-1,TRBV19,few,TGTGCCAGTAGCCCAGCGCATACCTACAATGAGCAGTTCTTC,CASSPAHTYNEQFF
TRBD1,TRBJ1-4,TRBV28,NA,TGTGCCAGCAGCACCGGGACAGGGGAGCGAAAACTGTTTTTT,CASSTGTGERKLFF
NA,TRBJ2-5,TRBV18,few,TGTGCCAGCTCACCACCAGGGTACCAAGAGACCCAGTACTTC,CASSPPGYQETQYF
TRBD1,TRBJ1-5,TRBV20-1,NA,TGCAGTGCTACTGTACAGGGGGCAGATCAGCCCCAGCATTTT,CSATVQGADQPQHF
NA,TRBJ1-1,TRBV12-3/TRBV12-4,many,TGTGCCAGCACCAGAACAGCGGAGAACACTGAAGCTTTCTTT,CASTRTAENTEAFF
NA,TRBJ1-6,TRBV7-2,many,TGTGCCAGCAGCTTAGCCTCCACAGAAAATTCACCCCTCCACTTT,CASSLASTENSPLHF
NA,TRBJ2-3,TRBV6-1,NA,TGTGCCAGCAGTGAAGGGACCGCGCACAAGGGTACGCAGTATTTT,CASSEGTAHKGTQYF
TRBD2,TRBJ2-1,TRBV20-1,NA,TGCAGTGCTACTACTAGCGGGAGGGGAAATGAGCAGTTCTTC,CSATTSGRGNEQFF
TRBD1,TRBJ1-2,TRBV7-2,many,TGTGCCAGCAGCTTAGGAGGAGGGGGCGGAAGTATTAACTATGGCTACACCTTC,CASSLGGGGGSINYGYTF
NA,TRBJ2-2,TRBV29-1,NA,TGCAGCGTTCTTTCCGGGGAGCTGTTTTTT,CSVLSGELFF
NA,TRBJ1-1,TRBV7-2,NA,TGTGCCAGCAGCGTCGGGGCCTTGAACACTGAAGCTTTCTTT,CASSVGALNTEAFF
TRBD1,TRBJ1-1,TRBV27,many,TGTGCCAGCAGTCTGATGGACAGGCTTTACACTGAAGCTTTCTTT,CASSLMDRLYTEAFF
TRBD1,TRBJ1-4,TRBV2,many,TGTGCCAGCAGGGACAGGGAGGACGAAAAACTGTTTTTT,CASRDREDEKLFF
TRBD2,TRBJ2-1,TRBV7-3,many,TGTGCCAGCAGCTACCGACTAGCGGAACCCTACAATGAGCAGTTCTTC,CASSYRLAEPYNEQFF
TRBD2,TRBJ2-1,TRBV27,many,TGTGCCAGCAGCTACGGACTAGCGGGAGGGCCGTCTGGGAATGAGCAGTTCTTC,CASSYGLAGGPSGNEQFF
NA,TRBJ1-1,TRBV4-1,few,TGCGCCAGCAGCCCCCGCGACGGGAGGGCTATGAACACTGAAGCTTTCTTT,CASSPRDGRAMNTEAFF
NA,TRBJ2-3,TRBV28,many,TGTGCCAGCAGTTTCACCTACGGCAGGACCACAGATACGCAGTATTTT,CASSFTYGRTTDTQYF
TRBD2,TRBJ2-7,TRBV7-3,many,TGTGCCAGCAGCGCCACTAGCGGGTTCCAATACGAGCAGTACTTC,CASSATSGFQYEQYF
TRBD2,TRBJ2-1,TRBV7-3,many,TGTGCCAGCAGCCCCACATTTGGACTAGTGGGGTGGAATGAGCAGTTCTTC,CASSPTFGLVGWNEQFF
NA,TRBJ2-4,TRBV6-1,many,TGTGCCAGCAGTTACCGGGACTTAGGCGACATTCAGTACTTC,CASSYRDLGDIQYF
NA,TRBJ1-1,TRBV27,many,TGTGCCAGCAGTGTCATTCACCGACAGAACACTGAAGCTTTCTTT,CASSVIHRQNTEAFF
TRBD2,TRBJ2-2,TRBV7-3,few,TGTGCCAGCAGCTTTCTACTAGCGGGAGTCAACACCGGGGAGCTGTTTTTT,CASSFLLAGVNTGELFF
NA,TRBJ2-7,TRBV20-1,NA,TGCAGTGCTAGAGGTGGGGGCTACCTTACCTACAAGCAGTACTTC,CSARGGGYLTYKQYF
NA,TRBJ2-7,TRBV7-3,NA,TGTGCCAGCAGCGCGGACGGCGCGGAGGAGCAGTACTTC,CASSADGAEEQYF
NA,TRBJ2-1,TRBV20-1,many,TGCAGGGTTCTTAGCGAGATCTTCTACAATGAGCAGTTCTTC,CRVLSEIFYNEQFF
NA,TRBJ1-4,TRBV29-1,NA,TGCAGCGCCGGGACCGTCGAAAAACTGTTTTTT,CSAGTVEKLFF